This TCR beta chain is drawn from a study of T-cell memory formation after mild COVID-19. The V gene lost 3 bases and the J gene lost 3 bases, with 6 bases spanning the gap. Germline CDR1 MNHNS, CDR2 SASEGT. The CDR3 consists of 14 residues. TCRdb reprocessed the 5' RACE reads via MiXCR and lists one record per CDR3 protein. The table shows some 490,000 distinct CDR3 sequences, with 18% occurring only once. V usage is TRBV6-1 and J usage is TRBJ1-6, with D uncertain. Sample: PBMCs or a T cell subset sorted from them (not recorded which). The source of this sequence is an adult woman who had mild COVID-19 (a few samples of this study predate the infection). Cell type and time point are not known. The CDR3 sequence is CASSEGHYNSPLHF. CDR3 DNA sequence: TGTGCCAGCAGTGAGGGTCACTATAATTCACCCCTCCACTTT.